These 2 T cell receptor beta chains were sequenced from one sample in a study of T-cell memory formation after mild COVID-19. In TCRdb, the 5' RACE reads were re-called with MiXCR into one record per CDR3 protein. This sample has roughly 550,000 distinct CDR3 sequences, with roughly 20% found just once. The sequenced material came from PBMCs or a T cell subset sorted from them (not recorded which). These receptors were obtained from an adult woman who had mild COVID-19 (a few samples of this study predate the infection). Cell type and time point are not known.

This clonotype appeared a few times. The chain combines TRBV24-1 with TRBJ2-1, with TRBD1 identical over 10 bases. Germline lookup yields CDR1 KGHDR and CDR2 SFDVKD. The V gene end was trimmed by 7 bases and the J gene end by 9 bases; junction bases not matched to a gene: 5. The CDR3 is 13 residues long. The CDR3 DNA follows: TGTGCCACCAGGATGGGACAGGGGTTTGAGCAGTTCTTC. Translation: CATRMGQGFEQFF.

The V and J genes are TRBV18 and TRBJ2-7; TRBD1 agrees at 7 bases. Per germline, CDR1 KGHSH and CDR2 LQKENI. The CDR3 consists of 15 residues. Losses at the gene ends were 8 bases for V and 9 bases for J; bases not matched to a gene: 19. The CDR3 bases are TGTGCCAGCGCACTACAAATAAAGACAGGGCTGAGGCAGTACTTC. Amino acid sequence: CASALQIKTGLRQYF.